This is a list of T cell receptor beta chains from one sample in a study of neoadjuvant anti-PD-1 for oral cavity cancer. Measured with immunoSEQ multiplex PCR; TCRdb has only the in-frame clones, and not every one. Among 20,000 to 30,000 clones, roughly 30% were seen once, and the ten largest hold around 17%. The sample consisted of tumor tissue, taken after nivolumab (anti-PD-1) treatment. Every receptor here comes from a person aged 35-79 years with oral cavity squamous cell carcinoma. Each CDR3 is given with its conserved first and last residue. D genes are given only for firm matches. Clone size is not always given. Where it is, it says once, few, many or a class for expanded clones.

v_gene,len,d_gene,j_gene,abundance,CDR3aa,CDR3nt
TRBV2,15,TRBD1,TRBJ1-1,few,CASSSGQGMNTEAFF,TGTGCCAGCAGTTCCGGACAGGGGATGAACACTGAAGCTTTCTTT
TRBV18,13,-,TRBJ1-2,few,CASSSDGAGGYTF,TGTGCCAGCTCGTCGGATGGGGCGGGAGGCTACACCTTC
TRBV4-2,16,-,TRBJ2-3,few,CASSQKGGGRTDTQYF,TGTGCCAGCAGCCAAAAGGGGGGGGGCAGAACAGATACGCAGTATTTT
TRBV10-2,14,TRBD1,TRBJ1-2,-,CASSRQGVDYGYTF,TGCGCCAGCAGTAGACAGGGGGTCGACTATGGCTACACCTTC
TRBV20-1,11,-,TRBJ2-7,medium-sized,CSARTGYEQYF,TGCAGTGCTAGGACAGGCTACGAGCAGTACTTC
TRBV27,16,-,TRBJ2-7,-,CASSLESGSGAYEQYF,TGTGCCAGCAGTTTAGAGTCGGGGAGTGGGGCTTACGAGCAGTACTTC
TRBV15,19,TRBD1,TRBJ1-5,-,CATSRTFGQARFYNQPQHF,TGTGCCACCAGCAGGACCTTCGGACAGGCTAGATTTTACAATCAGCCCCAGCATTTT
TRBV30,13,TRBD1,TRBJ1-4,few,CAWRYRGDEKLFF,TGTGCCTGGAGGTACAGGGGTGATGAAAAACTGTTTTTT
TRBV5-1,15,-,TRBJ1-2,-,CASSLASTRGEGYTF,TGCGCCAGCAGCTTGGCCTCAACCAGAGGGGAAGGCTACACCTTC
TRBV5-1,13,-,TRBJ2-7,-,CASSLRTDYEQYF,TGCGCCAGCAGCCTGCGGACAGACTACGAGCAGTACTTC
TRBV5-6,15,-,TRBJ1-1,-,CASLNSKTGFSEAFF,TGTGCCAGCCTAAACTCCAAAACAGGGTTCTCTGAAGCTTTCTTT
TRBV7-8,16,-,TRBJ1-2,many,CASSLNWGGKGYGYTF,TGTGCCAGCAGCTTAAACTGGGGAGGGAAAGGGTATGGCTACACCTTC
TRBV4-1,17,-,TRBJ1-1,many,CASSQDLGRGVNTEAFF,TGCGCCAGCAGCCAAGATTTGGGGAGGGGAGTGAACACTGAAGCTTTCTTT
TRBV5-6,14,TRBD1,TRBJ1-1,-,CASSWGQGGTEAFF,TGTGCCAGCAGCTGGGGACAGGGAGGGACTGAAGCTTTCTTT
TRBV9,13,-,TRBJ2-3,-,CASSPSSTDTQYF,TGTGCCAGCAGCCCTAGTAGCACAGATACGCAGTATTTT
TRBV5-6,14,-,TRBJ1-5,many,CASSLQNSNQPQHF,TGTGCCAGCAGCTTGCAGAATAGCAATCAGCCCCAGCATTTT
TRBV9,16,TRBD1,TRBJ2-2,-,CASSVGRDSMVRELFF,TGTGCCAGCAGCGTAGGTAGGGACAGTATGGTCCGGGAGCTGTTTTTT